The 28 T cell receptor beta chains reported below all come from one sample, sequenced in a study of shared clonotypes between healthy human individuals. Measured with immunoSEQ multiplex PCR; TCRdb has only the in-frame clones, and not every one. Of about 1.1 million clones in the sample, about 80% were seen once. The sequenced sample was memory CD4+ T cells from PBMCs. Indicated subset: CD45RA-negative fraction. These receptors all come from a man aged 18 to 29 in good health. Some clones in this sample may be carry-over from other donors' samples.

This rearrangement joins TRBV28 to TRBJ1-2; 9 positions match TRBD1. This CDR3 comprises 14 residues. J lost 8 bases, V lost 6 bases, and 10 bases had no gene match. The V gene's germline CDR1 is MDHEN and CDR2 SYDVKM. CDR3 sequence reads: CASSPGQGPRGYTF. CDR3 coding DNA: TGTGCCAGCAGCCCGGGACAGGGCCCCCGGGGCTACACCTTC.

This chain links TRBV11-2 with TRBJ2-7; TRBD1 is a possible D gene (5 bases). The CDR3 spans 17 residues. Germline CDR1 is SGHAT and CDR2 is FQNNGV. V dropped 5 bases and J dropped 6 bases, with 26 bases sitting between them. CDR3 in amino acids: CASSQKGAAVGAPEQYF. The CDR3 DNA is TGTGCCAGCAGCCAAAAAGGGGCGGCAGTTGGGGCTCCCGAGCAGTACTTC.

This clone was counted once. The V and J genes are TRBV7-2 and TRBJ2-7, with 12 nucleotides matching TRBD2. CDR1 is SGHTA and CDR2 is FQGNSA in the germline V gene. V lost 6 bases to trimming and J lost 2 bases; unmatched junction nucleotides: 5. CDR3 length: 15 amino acids. CDR3 sequence: CASRLGLAGTYEQYF. In DNA form, the CDR3 reads TGTGCCAGCAGACTTGGACTAGCGGGAACCTACGAGCAGTACTTC.

Only a few counts were recorded for this clone. This chain links TRBV7-3 with TRBJ2-7; the D is unclear. There are 13 residues in the CDR3. Deletions cut 1 base from V and 7 bases from J, with 11 bases between. Per the germline V gene, CDR1 is SGHTA and CDR2 is FQGTGA. Written as DNA, the CDR3 is TGTGCCAGCAGCTTAAGCCCCCAAGGAGAGCAGTACTTC. It encodes CASSLSPQGEQYF.

V and J are TRBV6-1 and TRBJ2-7, with 8 bases fitting TRBD1. CDR1 and CDR2 (germline): MNHNS, SASEGT. This CDR3 is 15 amino acids long. Trimming took 4 bases from V and 4 from J; bases not matched to a gene: 9. The CDR3, as DNA: TGTGCCAGCAGTGCCCCGTTCCGGGACAGGTACGAGCAGTACTTC. It encodes CASSAPFRDRYEQYF.

This clone was counted only a few times. The chain uses TRBV28 and TRBJ2-5; tentative D call: TRBD1 (6 bases). V was clipped by 6 bases and J by 3 bases, with 17 bases between them. The germline gives CDR1 MDHEN, CDR2 SYDVKM. The CDR3 is 15 amino acids. The CDR3 region is CASSPDPGVEETQYF. CDR3 sequence (DNA): TGTGCCAGCAGCCCCGACCCAGGGGTGGAAGAGACCCAGTACTTC.

This clone appeared a single time. The same CDR3 arises from other DNA sequences in this sample as well. This rearrangement joins TRBV9 to TRBJ2-3; D unclear. V was pared by 0 bases and J by 1 base, with 9 bases between. The CDR3 spans 15 residues. CDR1 is SGDLS, CDR2 YYNGEE, per germline. The CDR3 region is CASSVVGQGTDTQYF. Written as DNA, the CDR3 is TGTGCCAGCAGCGTAGTAGGGCAGGGCACAGATACGCAGTATTTT.

Here the CDR3 DNA reads TGTGCCAGCTCACCCCCCTGGGGACCCACAGATACGCAGTATTTT. Translated, it gives CASSPPWGPTDTQYF. This chain joins TRBV18 and TRBJ2-3; D tentatively fits TRBD1 or TRBD2 (5 bases each). With 3 bases removed from V and 2 bases from J, the gap between germline ends came to 12 bases. Germline values: CDR1 KGHSH, CDR2 LQKENI. CDR3 length: 15 amino acids.

The rearrangement links TRBV2 to TRBJ2-1; TRBD2 matches at 8 bases. Germline V lookup: CDR1 SNHLY, CDR2 FYNNEI. The CDR3 extends over 13 amino acids. The junction had 5 bases not matched to a gene; V was cut back by 4 bases and J by 9 bases. The CDR3 loop is CASSVGRASEQFF. CDR3 bases: TGTGCCAGCAGTGTCGGGAGGGCCAGTGAGCAGTTCTTC.

The chain employs TRBV7-9 and TRBJ1-1; D call uncertain. This CDR3 has 13 residues. Germline CDR1 reads SEHNR; CDR2 reads FQNEAQ (reference sequence). Trimming pared 5 bases from V and 8 bases from J, leaving 15 bases between. This CDR3 is CASSPRRDPEAFF. CDR3 bases: TGTGCCAGCAGCCCCAGGCGCGACCCAGAAGCTTTCTTT.

The J gene is TRBJ2-1, the V gene TRBV7-8; TRBD2 is a possible D gene (6 bases). The CDR3 loop spans 13 amino acids. Germline CDR1 SGHVS, CDR2 FQNEAQ. Between the trimmed V and J ends, which lost 5 bases and 4 bases, there was a span of 9 bases. The CDR3 DNA sequence: TGTGCCAGCAGCCTGACTAGATACAATGAGCAGTTCTTC. Amino acids: CASSLTRYNEQFF.

The chain joins TRBV2 to TRBJ2-1; weak D call: TRBD2 (5 bases). V lost 7 bases to trimming and J lost 8 bases, with 15 bases between them. CDR3 length: 13 amino acids. Germline V gene data show CDR1 as SNHLY and CDR2 as FYNNEI. The CDR3 loop reads CASTKNPGDEQFF. The CDR3 DNA reads as TGTGCCAGCACCAAAAATCCCGGGGATGAGCAGTTCTTC. Full variable domain (missing parts from reference TRBV2 and TRBJ2-1): EPEVTQTPSHQVTQMGQEVILRCVPISNHLYFYWYRQILGQKVEFLVSFYNNEISEKSEIFDDQFSVERPDGSNFTLKIRSTKLEDSAMYFCASTKNPGDEQFFGPGTRLTVL.

In this sample, this clone turned up a few times. The chain uses TRBV30 and TRBJ1-5; the D gene is possibly TRBD1 (5 bases). Germline V lookup: CDR1 GTSNPN, CDR2 SVGIG (reference sequence). V lost 0 bases and J 6 bases, leaving 9 bases between the germline ends. The CDR3 spans 13 residues. The CDR3 is CAWSVSTGQPQHF. In DNA form, the CDR3 reads TGTGCCTGGAGTGTTAGTACAGGTCAGCCCCAGCATTTT.

The chain combines TRBV20-1 with TRBJ2-3; no reliable D call. This CDR3 is built from 11 residues. V gave up 0 bases and J gave up 10 bases, with 8 bases separating them. CDR1 and CDR2 (germline): DFQATT, SNEGSKA (reference sequence). The CDR3 loop is CSARDFRAQYF. The CDR3, as DNA: TGCAGTGCTAGAGACTTTCGTGCGCAGTATTTT.

This chain connects TRBV28 to TRBJ1-5, with 9 bases identical to TRBD1. V shed 6 bases and J 2 bases; nucleotides not matched to a gene: 11. The germline V gene has CDR1 MDHEN and CDR2 SYDVKM. The CDR3 loop spans 17 amino acids. CDR3 region: CASRPPRTGVGNQPQHF. CDR3 in DNA: TGTGCCAGCAGACCCCCTAGGACAGGGGTTGGCAATCAGCCCCAGCATTTT.

The genes are TRBV6-5 and TRBJ2-7; D might be TRBD1 (6 bases). Germline CDR1 is MNHEY and CDR2 is SVGAGI. V lost 6 bases, J lost 3 bases, and 15 bases lay in between. There are 14 residues in the CDR3. CDR3 nucleotide sequence: TGTGCCAGCAGGAAGCATGGGACAAACTACGAGCAGTACTTC. Translated: CASRKHGTNYEQYF.

This clone is a singleton in its sample. The J gene is TRBJ1-1, the V gene TRBV28, with 7 bases that match TRBD1. CDR3 length: 16 amino acids. Per the germline V gene, CDR1 is MDHEN and CDR2 is SYDVKM. V lost 7 bases to trimming and J lost 6 bases; unmatched junction nucleotides: 17. For the CDR3, the DNA is TGTGCCAGCAATCCCCCAGGGGGAAGGGTGAGGGCTGAAGCTTTCTTT. It encodes CASNPPGGRVRAEAFF.

The chain uses TRBV7-8 and TRBJ2-2; tentative D call: TRBD2 (6 bases). V gave up 2 bases and J gave up 5 bases, with 18 bases separating them. Germline-derived CDR1 and CDR2 are SGHVS and FQNEAQ. The CDR3 is 17 amino acids. The CDR3 protein is CASSLYAGPTFTGELFF. As DNA, the CDR3 is TGTGCCAGCAGCTTATATGCGGGGCCGACGTTTACCGGGGAGCTGTTTTTT.

CDR3 residues: CASSPRGLRANTEAFF. CDR3 DNA: TGTGCCAGCAGCCCCAGGGGGTTGAGAGCGAACACTGAAGCTTTCTTT. The V gene is TRBV5-6, the J gene TRBJ1-1, with 7 bases lining up with TRBD1. Germline trimming cut 4 bases from V and 1 base from J; bases unmatched to any gene: 10. Per the germline V gene, CDR1 is SGHDT and CDR2 is YYEEEE. The CDR3 covers 16 residues. Supplemented by reference TRBV5-6 and TRBJ1-1, the full variable domain reads DAGVTQSPTHLIKTRGQQVTLRCSPKSGHDTVSWYQQALGQGPQFIFQYYEEEERQRGNFPDRFSGHQFPNYSSELNVNALLLGDSALYLCASSPRGLRANTEAFFGQGTRLTVV.

This clone was counted once. The chain carries TRBV6-4 and TRBJ2-1; 9 positions agree with TRBD2. Germline V CDR1 and CDR2: MRHNA, SNTAGT. V gave up 2 bases and J gave up 9 bases; unmatched junction bases: 8. CDR3 length: 15 amino acids. In nucleotides, the CDR3 is TGTGCCAGCAGTGACCGGAGCGGGGGGCTTATTGAGCAGTTCTTC. Encoded protein: CASSDRSGGLIEQFF.

The chain joins TRBV7-9 to TRBJ2-1, with 7 bases identical to TRBD2. V shed 1 base, J shed 5 bases, and the junction held 11 bases outside the gene matches. The CDR3 length is 17 residues. The germline CDR1 and CDR2 sequences are SEHNR and FQNEAQ (reference sequence). CDR3 in amino acids: CASSLGVGLAENNEQFF. The CDR3 bases are TGTGCCAGCAGCTTAGGAGTCGGGCTAGCGGAGAACAATGAGCAGTTCTTC.

A note on this clone: The same CDR3 also results from other DNA sequences found in this sample. The chain combines TRBV5-1 with TRBJ1-5; D unclear. This CDR3 is built from 15 residues. CDR1 is SGHRS and CDR2 is YFSETQ in the germline V gene. Between the trimmed V and J ends, which lost 0 bases and 1 base, there was a span of 8 bases. The chain's CDR3 is CASSLGGSSNQPQHF. The CDR3 DNA is TGCGCCAGCAGCTTGGGGGGTTCGAGCAATCAGCCCCAGCATTTT.

In this sample, this clone turned up a few times. The CDR3 DNA reads TGTGCCAGCACCCCTAGACAGGAAGGGAAACTGTTTTTT. It codes for CASTPRQEGKLFF. The genes are TRBV2 and TRBJ1-4, with TRBD1 as a possible D gene (6 bases). This CDR3 has 13 residues. V gave up 7 bases and J gave up 11 bases, with 17 bases separating them. CDR1 is SNHLY and CDR2 is FYNNEI in the germline V gene.

The chain uses TRBV18 and TRBJ2-3, with 9 bases aligning to TRBD1. Germline V gene data show CDR1 as KGHSH and CDR2 as LQKENI. The CDR3 has 17 amino acids. V shed 1 base and J 4 bases; nucleotides not matched to a gene: 9. CDR3 DNA: TGTGCCAGCTCACCACTGTTGGGACAGGGACCCCCAGATACGCAGTATTTT. Translation: CASSPLLGQGPPDTQYF.

The rearrangement uses TRBV9 and TRBJ2-7; 10 nucleotides match TRBD2. The CDR3 is made up of 14 amino acids. Germline V gene lookup returns CDR1 SGDLS and CDR2 YYNGEE. The V gene end was trimmed by 1 base and the J gene end by 7 bases; junction bases not matched to a gene: 5. The CDR3 bases are TGTGCCAGCAGCGTAAGCGGGAGGGTGCAGGAGCAGTACTTC. Translation gives CASSVSGRVQEQYF.

CDR3 protein: CASSWDSPGNTGELFF. CDR3 DNA: TGTGCCAGCAGCTGGGACAGCCCGGGGAACACCGGGGAGCTGTTTTTT. The chain links TRBV11-2 to TRBJ2-2, with TRBD1 identical over 7 bases. Germline lookup yields CDR1 SGHAT and CDR2 FQNNGV. The CDR3 is 16 residues long. V shed 4 bases, J shed 1 base, and the junction held 6 bases outside the gene matches. Based on the CDR3 plus reference TRBV11-2 and TRBJ2-2, the full variable domain is EAGVAQSPRYKIIEKRQSVAFWCNPISGHATLYWYQQILGQGPKLLIQFQNNGVVDDSQLPKDRFSAERLKGVDSTLKIQPAKLEDSAVYLCASSWDSPGNTGELFFGEGSRLTVL.

This clone was picked up one time. This sample also contains other DNA sequences that code for the same CDR3. The chain has TRBV7-2 and TRBJ2-5; TRBD1 might be the D (6 bases). Germline CDR1 reads SGHTA; CDR2 reads FQGNSA. Trimming cost V 5 bases and J 2 bases, with 9 bases left between them. CDR3 length equals 13 residues. The chain's CDR3 is CASSPGQQETQYF. The CDR3 DNA reads TGTGCCAGCAGCCCCGGACAGCAAGAGACCCAGTACTTC.

This rearrangement joins TRBV27 to TRBJ2-1; 9 nucleotides line up with TRBD2. Trimming took 7 bases from V and 12 from J; bases not matched to a gene: 19. Germline V gives CDR1 MNHEY, CDR2 SMNVEV (reference sequence). This CDR3 has 16 amino acids. Here the CDR3 reads CASIPLVSTSGKGQFF. CDR3 bases: TGTGCCAGCATCCCCTTGGTATCGACTAGCGGCAAGGGGCAGTTCTTC.